A single sample is the source of the 16 T cell receptor beta chains below, sequenced in a study of blood T cell repertoires in COVID-19 (dated by TCRdb to the early 2020s). The library was obtained by the immunoSEQ multiplex PCR assay. Drawn from immuneACCESS, this table holds only the in-frame rearrangements with V and J called that TCRdb kept. Clones are partly lost; checked studies trace under half to an unresolved V gene and leave the rest unexplained. The sample yields about 400,000 clones; roughly nine tenths were counted once. The ten largest clones add up to 1.2% of the sample. The sequenced sample consisted of peripheral blood. The receptor source for this set is a man in his forties with acute or convalescent COVID-19.

The CDR3 here is CASSALGQQETQYF. The DNA of the CDR3 is TGTGCCAGCAGCGCCCTGGGGCAGCAAGAGACCCAGTACTTC. The J gene is TRBJ2-5, the V gene TRBV9, with TRBD1 as a possible D gene (5 bases). From germline, CDR1 is SGDLS and CDR2 YYNGEE. V lost 3 bases and J lost 2, with 11 bases in between. CDR3 length: 14 residues.

The CDR3 protein is CAWSVAGAGNQPQHF. The CDR3 DNA reads TGTGCCTGGAGTGTGGCAGGGGCGGGCAATCAGCCCCAGCATTTT. The rearrangement joins TRBV30 to TRBJ1-5; a possible D gene is TRBD1 (6 bases). The CDR3 runs to 15 residues. Germline CDR1 reads GTSNPN; CDR2 reads SVGIG (reference sequence). V lost 0 bases and J 2 bases, leaving 11 bases between the germline ends.

Comments on this clone: This CDR3 is also generated by other DNA sequences in the sample. The V gene is TRBV9, the J gene TRBJ1-1; 8 bases map to TRBD1. Germline-derived CDR1 and CDR2 are SGDLS and YYNGEE. V was clipped by 3 bases and J by 5 bases; unmatched bases: 9. The CDR3 loop spans 15 amino acids. The CDR3 nucleotides are TGTGCCAGCAGCGCAGAGACAGGGGTTGGAACTGAAGCTTTCTTT. It is translated as CASSAETGVGTEAFF.

This chain connects TRBV27 to TRBJ2-2; 8 bases agree with TRBD2. J lost 5 bases, V lost 5 bases, and 7 bases had no gene match. The CDR3 spans 15 residues. Germline loops: CDR1 MNHEY, CDR2 SMNVEV (reference sequence). The CDR3 DNA reads TGTGCCAGCAGTCTTACGGGAGGGGGGACCGGGGAGCTGTTTTTT. Translated, it gives CASSLTGGGTGELFF.

The V gene is TRBV3-1 (or the pseudogene TRBV3-2), the J gene TRBJ2-1, with a possible D match to TRBD2 (6 bases). Deletions cut 3 bases from V and 7 bases from J, with 13 bases between. There are 14 residues in the CDR3. The germline gives CDR1 LGHDT, CDR2 YNNKEL (reference sequence). The CDR3 bases are TGTGCCAGCAGCCACCCCGGGACTCCGAATGAGCAGTTCTTC. Residues: CASSHPGTPNEQFF.

The chain couples TRBV12-3 or TRBV12-4 to TRBJ2-1; weak D call: TRBD2 (6 bases). CDR3 length: 12 residues. V was trimmed by 7 bases and J by 7 bases, leaving 11 bases between them. In DNA, the CDR3 is TGTGCCAGCACCCAGACTAGGAATGAGCAGTTCTTC. Translation: CASTQTRNEQFF.

The chain employs TRBV4-2 and TRBJ1-6, with D possibly matching TRBD1 (5 bases). CDR3 length equals 16 residues. Trimming stripped 4 bases from V and 6 bases from J, with 16 bases between. From germline, CDR1 is LGHNA and CDR2 YNFKEQ. CDR3 sequence: CASSPEGVMSNSPLHF. The CDR3 nucleotides are TGTGCCAGCAGCCCCGAAGGGGTTATGAGTAATTCACCCCTCCACTTT.

The chain links TRBV6-1 to TRBJ1-6; D may be TRBD1 (6 bases). CDR1 is MNHNS, CDR2 SASEGT, per germline. The CDR3 extends over 16 amino acids. V shed 3 bases and J shed 6 bases, with 15 bases lying between them. CDR3 region: CASSDYRVISNSPLHF. The CDR3 nucleotides read TGTGCCAGCAGTGACTACAGGGTGATAAGTAATTCACCCCTCCACTTT.

The chain recombines TRBV7-8 with TRBJ1-2; 8 bases match TRBD1. J lost 9 bases, V lost 3 bases, and 9 bases had no gene match. The CDR3 sequence is 14 residues long. Per the germline V gene, CDR1 is SGHVS and CDR2 is FQNEAQ. The CDR3 nucleotides read TGTGCCAGCAGCTTGTCAGGGGGCGGAGAGAGCTACACCTTC. This encodes CASSLSGGGESYTF.

This clone was seen a single time. The chain carries TRBV19 and TRBJ1-1; TRBD1 is a possible D gene (6 bases). There are 15 residues in the CDR3. V lost 6 bases and J lost 4, with 18 bases in between. Per the germline V gene, CDR1 is LNHDA and CDR2 is SQIVND (reference sequence). CDR3 in DNA: TGTGCCAGTAGCCCAGAGGGGGGGTTTGGCACTGAAGCTTTCTTT. The encoded protein is CASSPEGGFGTEAFF.

Here the CDR3 DNA reads TGCGCCAGCAGCTCTACAGGGGCTGGAAACACCATATATTTT. Amino acids: CASSSTGAGNTIYF. This rearrangement joins TRBV5-1 to TRBJ1-3, with TRBD1 matching over 7 bases. The CDR3 loop spans 14 amino acids. Trimming took 3 bases from V and 2 from J; bases not matched to a gene: 2. The V gene's germline CDR1 is SGHRS and CDR2 YFSETQ.

The rearrangement uses TRBV9 and TRBJ2-7; tentative D call: TRBD2 (5 bases). The CDR3 has 15 residues. V was cut by 4 bases and J by 4 bases, with 18 bases left in between. Looked up from germline, CDR1 is SGDLS and CDR2 is YYNGEE. CDR3: CASSPRGAETYEQYF. In nucleotides, the CDR3 is TGTGCCAGCAGCCCTCGGGGAGCCGAGACTTACGAGCAGTACTTC.

The chain combines TRBV19 with TRBJ1-6; D gene unclear. The CDR3 sequence is 15 residues long. The V end lost 7 bases, the J end lost 9 bases, and 19 bases lay between the germline ends. Germline V lookup: CDR1 LNHDA, CDR2 SQIVND (reference sequence). In DNA form, the CDR3 reads TGTGCCAGTACCCCTCGGGGATCTGGTGGTTCACCCCTCCACTTT. As protein: CASTPRGSGGSPLHF.

The chain links TRBV13 to TRBJ2-5; 10 bases are shared with TRBD2. Germline V gene lookup returns CDR1 PRHDT and CDR2 FYEKMQ (reference sequence). V lost 5 bases and J lost 3; bases outside the gene matches: 6. The CDR3 contains 15 residues. CDR3: CASSHRGTSEETQYF. In nucleotides, the CDR3 is TGTGCCAGCAGCCACCGTGGGACTAGCGAAGAGACCCAGTACTTC.

Notes on this clone: The sample has other DNA sequences that encode this CDR3 too. The chain is built from TRBV7-2 and TRBJ1-3; D gene uncertain. The CDR3 covers 14 residues. Germline V gene data show CDR1 as SGHTA and CDR2 as FQGNSA. Trimming cost V 5 bases and J 4 bases, with 12 bases left between them. CDR3 in amino acids: CASSPILSGNTIYF. CDR3 sequence (DNA): TGTGCCAGCAGCCCCATTTTGTCAGGAAACACCATATATTTT.

The chain uses TRBV2 and TRBJ2-5; TRBD1 agrees at 8 bases. Germline V CDR1 and CDR2: SNHLY, FYNNEI. V lost 4 bases and J lost 9; bases outside the gene matches: 10. CDR3 length: 14 amino acids. The CDR3 sequence: CASSGGQGPEAQYF. The DNA for the CDR3 is TGTGCCAGCAGTGGAGGACAGGGCCCGGAGGCCCAGTACTTC.